This record concerns one T cell receptor (beta chain) sequence. In the original analysis: Reference gene primer amplification gave estimated nucleated cell counts. Only in-frame clones appear in the TCRdb table, and some are missing; sequencing was by immunoSEQ multiplex PCR. V and J calls and clone size come straight from that table; D and trimming were deduced from the DNA. The sample carries a few hundred thousand clones, roughly 90% recorded once. The J segment lost 4 bases and the V segment lost 0 bases, leaving 7 bases of the junction unmatched. Germline V gene data show CDR1 as MNHEY and CDR2 as SMNVEV (reference sequence). The CDR3 is 17 amino acids. The sample is drawn from a study of blood T cell repertoires in COVID-19. Study-level information: Nucleic acid was either cDNA or gDNA, and it came from T cells, B-cell-depleted T cells, or PBMCs.

Recruited during active infection, patients (from Seattle) were subsequently followed longitudinally. The chain carries TRBV27 and TRBJ2-1; 9 bases map to TRBD2. Sequences were obtained from peripheral blood. The clonotype originates from a woman aged 30 to 39 with COVID-19, enrolled during active disease. This CDR3 is CASSLSAAGGPYNEQFF. In DNA, the CDR3 is TGTGCCAGCAGTTTATCTGCAGCGGGAGGACCATACAATGAGCAGTTCTTC.